This T cell receptor (beta chain) was identified during a study of T-cell memory formation after mild COVID-19. This clonotype was detected a few times. The CDR3 runs 15 residues. V was clipped by 2 bases and J by 0 bases, with 11 bases between them. TCRdb recomputed calls from the 5' RACE reads with MiXCR, one row per CDR3 protein. The data contain under 550,000 distinct CDR3 sequences, 15% to 20% of them singletons. Sequencing input: PBMCs or a T cell subset sorted from them (not recorded which). The clonotype was recovered from an adult woman who had mild COVID-19 (a few samples of this study predate the infection). Cell type and time point are not known. The rearrangement uses TRBV12-3 or TRBV12-4 and TRBJ2-7, with D possibly TRBD2 on 6 matching bases. The CDR3 bases are TGTGCCAGCAGTTTAACCGCGGGGAACTCCTACGAGCAGTACTTC. Protein product: CASSLTAGNSYEQYF.